This T cell receptor (beta chain) emerged from a study of cytomegalovirus exposure and HLA in healthy donors. Overall study findings and caveats: The productive fraction for most TCR beta V segments was about 90% or about 30% in an earlier analysis. In a later analysis, donors in an Asian-associated ancestry cluster reportedly had fewer N-insertions in productive TCRs than the cohort mean.

Primers: 60 Vbeta forward and 13 Jbeta reverse. Sequenced by immunoSEQ multiplex PCR; TCRdb stores in-frame clones only, minus some. The sample has 150,000 to 200,000 clones, about four fifths seen once; the top ten hold under 7.5%. Germline CDR1 WSHSY, CDR2 SAAADI. The CDR3 is 18 residues long. V dropped 0 bases and J dropped 3 bases, with 17 bases sitting between them. A word on this clone: Its antigen is not known.

The source is a man aged 25-45 years in good health and CMV-seropositive. The chain recombines TRBV10-2 with TRBJ1-4, with TRBD1 as a possible D gene (5 bases). Material: PBMCs. CDR3 nucleotide sequence: TGCGCCAGCAGTGAGTCGACTCTTAAGGGGCCGCCTAATGAAAAACTGTTTTTT. It codes for CASSESTLKGPPNEKLFF.